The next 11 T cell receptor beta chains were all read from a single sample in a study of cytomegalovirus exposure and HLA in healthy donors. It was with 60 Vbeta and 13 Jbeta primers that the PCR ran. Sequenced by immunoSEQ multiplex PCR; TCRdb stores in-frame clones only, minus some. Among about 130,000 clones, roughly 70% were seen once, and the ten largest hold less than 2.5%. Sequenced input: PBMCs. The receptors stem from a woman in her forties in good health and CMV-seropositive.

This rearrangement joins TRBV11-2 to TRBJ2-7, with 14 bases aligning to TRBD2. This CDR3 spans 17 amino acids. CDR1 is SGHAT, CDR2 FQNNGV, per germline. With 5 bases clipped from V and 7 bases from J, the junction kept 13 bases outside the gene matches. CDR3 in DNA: TGTGCCAGCAGCCCAGGCCGGGGACTAGCGGGAGCCAGAGAGCAGTACTTC. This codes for CASSPGRGLAGAREQYF.

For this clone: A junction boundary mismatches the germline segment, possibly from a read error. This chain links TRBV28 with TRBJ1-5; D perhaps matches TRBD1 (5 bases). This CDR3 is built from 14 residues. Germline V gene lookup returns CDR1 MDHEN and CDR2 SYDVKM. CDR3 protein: CANSGAGRVKPQHF. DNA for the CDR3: TGTGCCAACAGTGGGGCGGGACGGGTTAAGCCCCAGCATTTT.

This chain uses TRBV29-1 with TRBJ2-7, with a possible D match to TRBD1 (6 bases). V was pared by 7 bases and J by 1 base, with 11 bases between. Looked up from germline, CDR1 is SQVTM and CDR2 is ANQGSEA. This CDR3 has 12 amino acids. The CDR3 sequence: CSARGDSYEQYF. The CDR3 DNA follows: TGCAGCGCCAGGGGCGATTCCTACGAGCAGTACTTC.

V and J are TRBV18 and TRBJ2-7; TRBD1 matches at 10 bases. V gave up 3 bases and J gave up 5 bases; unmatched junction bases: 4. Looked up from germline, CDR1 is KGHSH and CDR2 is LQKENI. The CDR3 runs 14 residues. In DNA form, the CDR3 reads TGTGCCAGCTCACCTAGACAGGGGGCGAACGAGCAGTACTTC. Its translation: CASSPRQGANEQYF.

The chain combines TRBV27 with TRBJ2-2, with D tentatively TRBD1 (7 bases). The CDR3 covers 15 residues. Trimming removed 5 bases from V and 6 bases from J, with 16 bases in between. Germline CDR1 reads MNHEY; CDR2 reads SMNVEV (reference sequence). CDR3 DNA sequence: TGTGCCAGCAGTCCCCCCAGCAGGGGGGCCGGGGAGCTGTTTTTT. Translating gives CASSPPSRGAGELFF.

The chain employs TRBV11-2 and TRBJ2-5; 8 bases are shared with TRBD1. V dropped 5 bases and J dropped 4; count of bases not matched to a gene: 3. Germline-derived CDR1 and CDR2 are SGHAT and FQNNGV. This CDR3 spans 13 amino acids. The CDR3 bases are TGTGCCAGCAGCCCGCAGGGGGCAGAGACCCAGTACTTC. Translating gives CASSPQGAETQYF. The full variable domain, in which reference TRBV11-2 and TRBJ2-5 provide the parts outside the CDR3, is EAGVAQSPRYKIIEKRQSVAFWCNPISGHATLYWYQQILGQGPKLLIQFQNNGVVDDSQLPKDRFSAERLKGVDSTLKIQPAKLEDSAVYLCASSPQGAETQYFGPGTRLLVL.

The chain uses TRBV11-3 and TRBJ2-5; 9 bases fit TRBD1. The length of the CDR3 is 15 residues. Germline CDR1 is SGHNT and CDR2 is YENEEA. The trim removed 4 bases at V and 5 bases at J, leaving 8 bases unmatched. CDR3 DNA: TGTGCCAGCAGCTCTAAGACAGGGGGGCACGAGACCCAGTACTTC. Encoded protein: CASSSKTGGHETQYF.

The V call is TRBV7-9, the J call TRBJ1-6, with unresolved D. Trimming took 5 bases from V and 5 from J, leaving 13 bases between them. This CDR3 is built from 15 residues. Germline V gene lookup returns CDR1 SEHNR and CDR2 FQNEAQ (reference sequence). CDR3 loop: CASSLRAQNNSPLHF. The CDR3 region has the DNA TGTGCCAGCAGCCTGCGGGCACAAAATAATTCACCCCTCCACTTT. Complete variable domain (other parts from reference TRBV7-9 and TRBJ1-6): DTGVSQNPRHKITKRGQNVTFRCDPISEHNRLYWYRQTLGQGPEFLTYFQNEAQLEKSRLLSDRFSAERPKGSFSTLEIQRTEQGDSAMYLCASSLRAQNNSPLHFGNGTRLTVT.

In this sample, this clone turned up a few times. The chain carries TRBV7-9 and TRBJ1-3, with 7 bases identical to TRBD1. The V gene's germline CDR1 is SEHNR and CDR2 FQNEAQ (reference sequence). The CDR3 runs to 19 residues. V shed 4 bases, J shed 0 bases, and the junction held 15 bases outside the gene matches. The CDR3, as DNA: TGTGCCAGCAGCTCGCCGTTAGGGACAGCCTTTGCCTCTGGAAACACCATATATTTT. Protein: CASSSPLGTAFASGNTIYF.

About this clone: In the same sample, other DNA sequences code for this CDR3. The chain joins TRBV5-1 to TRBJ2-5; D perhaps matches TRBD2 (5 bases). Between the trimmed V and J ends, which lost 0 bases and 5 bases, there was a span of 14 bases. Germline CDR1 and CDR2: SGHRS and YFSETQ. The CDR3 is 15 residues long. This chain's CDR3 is CASSLVSATRETQYF. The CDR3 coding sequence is TGCGCCAGCAGCTTGGTTTCGGCTACTAGGGAGACCCAGTACTTC.

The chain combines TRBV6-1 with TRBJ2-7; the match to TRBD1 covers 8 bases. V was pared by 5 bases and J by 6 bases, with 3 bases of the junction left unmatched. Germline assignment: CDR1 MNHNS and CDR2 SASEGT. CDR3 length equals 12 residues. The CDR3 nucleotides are TGTGCCAGCAGTTTGGACAGGGTCGAGCAGTACTTC. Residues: CASSLDRVEQYF.